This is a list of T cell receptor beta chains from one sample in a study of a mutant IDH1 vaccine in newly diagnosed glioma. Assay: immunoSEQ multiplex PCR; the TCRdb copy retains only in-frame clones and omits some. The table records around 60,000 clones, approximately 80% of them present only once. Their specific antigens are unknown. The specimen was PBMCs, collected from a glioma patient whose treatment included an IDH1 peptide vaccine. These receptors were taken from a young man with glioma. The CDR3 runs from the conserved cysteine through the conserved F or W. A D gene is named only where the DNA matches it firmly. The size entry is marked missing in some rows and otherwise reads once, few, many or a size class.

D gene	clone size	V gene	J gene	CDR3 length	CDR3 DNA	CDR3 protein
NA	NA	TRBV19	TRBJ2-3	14	TGTGCCAGTAGTATATTAAGGAGCACAGATACGCAGTATTTT	CASSILRSTDTQYF
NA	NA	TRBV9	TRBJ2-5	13	TGTGCCAGCAGCGTAGGGGATTTTGGGACCCAGTACTTC	CASSVGDFGTQYF
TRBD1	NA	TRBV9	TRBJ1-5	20	TGTGCCAGCAGCGCCGAACCCCGGGACAGTAAGTACAATAGCAATCAGCCCCAGCATTTT	CASSAEPRDSKYNSNQPQHF
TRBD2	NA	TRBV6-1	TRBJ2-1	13	TGTGCCAGCAGACTGGGGGGGAGTTCTGAGCAGTTCTTC	CASRLGGSSEQFF
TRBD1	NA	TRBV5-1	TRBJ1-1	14	TGCGCCAGCAGCTTGAGGACAGGGGGGACTGAAGCTTTCTTT	CASSLRTGGTEAFF
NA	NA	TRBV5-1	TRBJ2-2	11	TGCGCCAGCAGCTACACCGGGGAGCTGTTTTTT	CASSYTGELFF
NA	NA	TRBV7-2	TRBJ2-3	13	TGTGCCAGCAACCATCAGTTCGGGGATACGCAGTATTTT	CASNHQFGDTQYF
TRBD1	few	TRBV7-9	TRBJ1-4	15	TGTGCCAGCAGCTTCGATGACAGGGAGAGGGAAAAACTGTTTTTT	CASSFDDREREKLFF
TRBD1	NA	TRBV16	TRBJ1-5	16	TGTGCCAGCAGACCGAGACAGGGACAGAGCAATCAGCCCCAGCATTTT	CASRPRQGQSNQPQHF
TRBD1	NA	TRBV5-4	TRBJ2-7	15	TGTGCCAGCAGCTCACCCGGACAGGGGCGGCACGAGCAGTACTTC	CASSSPGQGRHEQYF
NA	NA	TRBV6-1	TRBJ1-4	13	TGTGCCAGCACCTTGGACAGTAATGAAAAACTGTTTTTT	CASTLDSNEKLFF
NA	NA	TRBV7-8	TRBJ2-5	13	TGTGCCAGCAGCTATATCACAGTGGGGACCCAGTACTTC	CASSYITVGTQYF
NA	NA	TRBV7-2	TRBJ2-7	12	TGTGCCAGCAGCTTAGCGGTTTACGAGCAGTACTTC	CASSLAVYEQYF
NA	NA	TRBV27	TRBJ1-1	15	TGTGCCAGCAGTTTAAAGACTCAGAGGCGCACTGAAGCTTTCTTT	CASSLKTQRRTEAFF
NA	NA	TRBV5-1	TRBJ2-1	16	TGCGCCAGCAGCTCTGCCGGGGCAGGGGCTCCCAATGAGCAGTTCTTC	CASSSAGAGAPNEQFF
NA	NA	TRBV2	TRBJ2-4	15	TGTGCCAGCAAGGGCAGGGAGCTTGCCAAAAACATTCAGTACTTC	CASKGRELAKNIQYF
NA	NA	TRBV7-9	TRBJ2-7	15	TGTGCCAGCAGCTCGGCCAGGGGAGGGGAAAACGAGCAGTACTTC	CASSSARGGENEQYF
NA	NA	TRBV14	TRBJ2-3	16	TGTGCCAGCAGCCAAGATGGGGGCGCAAGCACAGATACGCAGTATTTT	CASSQDGGASTDTQYF
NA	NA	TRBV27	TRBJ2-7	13	TGTGCCAGCAGTTGGGGCCCAGTGTACGAGCAGTACTTC	CASSWGPVYEQYF
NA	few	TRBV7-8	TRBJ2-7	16	TGTGCCAGCAGCCCAAGGACTATTGGTACAAACTACGAGCAGTACTTC	CASSPRTIGTNYEQYF
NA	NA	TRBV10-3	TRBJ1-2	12	TGTGCCCCACGAGCAGGGTCCTATGGCTACACCTTC	CAPRAGSYGYTF
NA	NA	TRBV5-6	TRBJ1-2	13	TGTGCCAGCAGACCCAGGGGAGACTATGGCTACACCTTC	CASRPRGDYGYTF
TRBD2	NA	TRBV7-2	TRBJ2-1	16	TGTGCCAGCAGCTCCCAAGCGGGGGGCCCAGGGAGGGAGCAGTTCTTC	CASSSQAGGPGREQFF
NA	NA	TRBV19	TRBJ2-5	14	TGTGCCAGTAGTATCGATTGGGTGGCAGAGACCCAGTACTTC	CASSIDWVAETQYF
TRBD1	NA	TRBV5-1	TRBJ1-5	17	TGCGCCAGCAGCCCATCCCCAACGGACAGGATAAATCAGCCCCAGCATTTT	CASSPSPTDRINQPQHF
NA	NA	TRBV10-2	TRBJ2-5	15	TGCGCCAGCAGTGGGGATCGCATTGGATTTGATACCCAGTACTTC	CASSGDRIGFDTQYF
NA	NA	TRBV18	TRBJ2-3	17	TGTGCCAGCTCACCGTTCAGGACAGACCATAGCACAGATACGCAGTATTTT	CASSPFRTDHSTDTQYF
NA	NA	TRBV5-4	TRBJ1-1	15	TGTGCCAGCAGCTTACGAGGGGACATGAACACTGAAGCTTTCTTT	CASSLRGDMNTEAFF
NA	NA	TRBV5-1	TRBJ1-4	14	TGCGCCAGCAGCTCGGATTCAACTAATGAAAAACTGTTTTTT	CASSSDSTNEKLFF
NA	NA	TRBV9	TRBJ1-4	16	TGTGCCAGCAGCGTAGATGGATCTGCAACTAATGAAAAACTATTTTTT	CASSVDGSATNEKLFF
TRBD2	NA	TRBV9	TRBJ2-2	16	TGTGCCAGCAGCGTAGGGACTAGCGGGGCCACCGGGGAGCTGTTTTTT	CASSVGTSGATGELFF
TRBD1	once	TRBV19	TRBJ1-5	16	TGTGCCAGTAGTATCCTACGGGCAGGGGGCGAGCAGCCCCAGCATTTT	CASSILRAGGEQPQHF
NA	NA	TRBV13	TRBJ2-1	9	TGTGCCAGCAGGAGGGAGCAGTTCTTC	CASRREQFF
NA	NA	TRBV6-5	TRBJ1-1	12	TGTGCCAGCAACCTTTCGCCAGGACAAGCTTTCTTT	CASNLSPGQAFF
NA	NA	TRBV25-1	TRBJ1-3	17	TGTGCCAGCAGGGCAACTCGGACCCTAGGGATTGGAAACACCATATATTTT	CASRATRTLGIGNTIYF
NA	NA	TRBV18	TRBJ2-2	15	TGTGCCAGCTCACCACTGTACAGGGAAACCGGGGAGCTGTTTTTT	CASSPLYRETGELFF
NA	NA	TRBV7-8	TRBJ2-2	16	TGTGCCAGCAGCATCCTAATGGGCGGAGGGGCCGGGGAGCTGTTTTTT	CASSILMGGGAGELFF
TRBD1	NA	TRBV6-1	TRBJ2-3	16	TGTGCCAGCAGTGAAGCGCCGGGACAGGGGGCAGATACGCAGTATTTT	CASSEAPGQGADTQYF
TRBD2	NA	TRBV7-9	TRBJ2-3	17	TGTGCCAGCAGCCCGGGACTAGCGGGGGGTCCCACAGATACGCAGTATTTT	CASSPGLAGGPTDTQYF
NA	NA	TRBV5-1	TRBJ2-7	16	TGCGCCAGCAGCCAGACGGCTCTACTCCTCCCCTACGAGCAGTACTTC	CASSQTALLLPYEQYF
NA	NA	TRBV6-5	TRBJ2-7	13	TGTGCCAGCAGTTACGGCCCTACTTACGAGCAGTACTTC	CASSYGPTYEQYF
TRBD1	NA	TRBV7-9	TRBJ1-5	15	TGTGCCAGCAGCTTAGGGGACAGGTGGAATCAGCCCCAGCATTTT	CASSLGDRWNQPQHF
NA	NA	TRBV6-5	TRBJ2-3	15	TGTGCCAGCAGCTCGGCCGGGACTCGCACAGATACGCAGTATTTT	CASSSAGTRTDTQYF
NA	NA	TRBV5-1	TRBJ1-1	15	TGCGCCAGCAGCTTGCGTCCGGGATTGAACACTGAAGCTTTCTTT	CASSLRPGLNTEAFF
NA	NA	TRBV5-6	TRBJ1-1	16	TGTGCCAGCAGCCCCCCGAGGCACAGACCGAACACTGAAGCTTTCTTT	CASSPPRHRPNTEAFF
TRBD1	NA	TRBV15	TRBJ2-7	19	TGTGCCACCAGCAGAGATGCACCCGGGACAGGGGGAAGTGACTACGAGCAGTACTTC	CATSRDAPGTGGSDYEQYF
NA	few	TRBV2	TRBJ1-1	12	TGTGCCAGCAGGAGGCGGGAGGCTGAAGCTTTCTTT	CASRRREAEAFF
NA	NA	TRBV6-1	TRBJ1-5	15	TGTGCCAGCAGTGTTCAACAGGGTTGGCATCAGCCCCAGCATTTT	CASSVQQGWHQPQHF
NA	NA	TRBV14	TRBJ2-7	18	TGTGCCAGCAGCCAAGGGGAAGGGAGGACGGGAAAATTGTACGAGCAGTACTTC	CASSQGEGRTGKLYEQYF
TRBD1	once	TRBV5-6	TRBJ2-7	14	TGTGCCAGCAGCTCCCAAGGGACAGGGAGGGAGCAGTACTTC	CASSSQGTGREQYF
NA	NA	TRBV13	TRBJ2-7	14	TGTGCCAGCAGCTTAGCGGGGGATGCCTACGAGCAGTACTTC	CASSLAGDAYEQYF
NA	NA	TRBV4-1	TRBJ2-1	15	TGCGCCAGCAGCCCCCTTCAGGGGACCTACAATGAGCAGTTCTTC	CASSPLQGTYNEQFF
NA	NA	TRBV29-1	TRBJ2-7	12	TGCAGCGCTCGAGAGGTAACCTACGAGCAGTACTTC	CSAREVTYEQYF